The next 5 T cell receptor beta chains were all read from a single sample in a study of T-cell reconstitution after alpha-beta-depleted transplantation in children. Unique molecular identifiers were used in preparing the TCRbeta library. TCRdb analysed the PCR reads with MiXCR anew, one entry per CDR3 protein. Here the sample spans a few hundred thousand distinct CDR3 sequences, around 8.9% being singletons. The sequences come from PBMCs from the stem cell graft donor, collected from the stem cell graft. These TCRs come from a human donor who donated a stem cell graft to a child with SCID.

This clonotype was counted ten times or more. The CDR3 loop reads CSAPSTGTSLLRETQYF. The CDR3 nucleotides are TGCAGTGCTCCGAGCACCGGGACTAGCCTTTTGAGGGAGACCCAGTACTTC. The chain links TRBV20-1 to TRBJ2-5; 9 bases are a match to TRBD2. Germline V lookup: CDR1 DFQATT, CDR2 SNEGSKA (reference sequence). The J segment lost 5 bases and the V segment lost 5 bases, leaving 18 bases of the junction unmatched. The CDR3 is 17 amino acids.

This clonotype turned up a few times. CDR3 sequence: CSARESARAHTEAFF. The CDR3 DNA reads as TGCAGTGCTAGAGAATCCGCCAGGGCCCACACTGAAGCTTTCTTT. The J gene is TRBJ1-1, the V gene TRBV20-1, with D tentatively TRBD1 (5 bases). Germline V lookup: CDR1 DFQATT, CDR2 SNEGSKA (reference sequence). Trimming stripped 0 bases from V and 3 bases from J, with 14 bases between. The CDR3 spans 15 residues.

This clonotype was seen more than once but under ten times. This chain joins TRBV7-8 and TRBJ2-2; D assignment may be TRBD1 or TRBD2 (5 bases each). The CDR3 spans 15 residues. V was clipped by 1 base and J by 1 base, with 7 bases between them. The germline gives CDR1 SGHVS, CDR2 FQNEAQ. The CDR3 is CASSLGGWNTGELFF. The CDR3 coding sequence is TGTGCCAGCAGCTTAGGGGGGTGGAACACCGGGGAGCTGTTTTTT.

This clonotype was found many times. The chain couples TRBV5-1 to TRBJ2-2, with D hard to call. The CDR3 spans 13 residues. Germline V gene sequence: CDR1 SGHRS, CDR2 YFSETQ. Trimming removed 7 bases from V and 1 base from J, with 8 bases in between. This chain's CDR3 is CASGGQNTGELFF. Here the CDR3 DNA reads TGCGCCAGCGGCGGCCAGAACACCGGGGAGCTGTTTTTT.

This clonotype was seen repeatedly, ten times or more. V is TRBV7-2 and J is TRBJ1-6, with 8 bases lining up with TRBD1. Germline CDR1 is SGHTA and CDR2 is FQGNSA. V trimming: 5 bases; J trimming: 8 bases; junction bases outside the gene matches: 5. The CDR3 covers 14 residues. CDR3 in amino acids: CASSRTGRDSPLHF. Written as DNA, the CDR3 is TGTGCCAGCAGCCGGACAGGGCGGGATTCACCCCTCCACTTT.